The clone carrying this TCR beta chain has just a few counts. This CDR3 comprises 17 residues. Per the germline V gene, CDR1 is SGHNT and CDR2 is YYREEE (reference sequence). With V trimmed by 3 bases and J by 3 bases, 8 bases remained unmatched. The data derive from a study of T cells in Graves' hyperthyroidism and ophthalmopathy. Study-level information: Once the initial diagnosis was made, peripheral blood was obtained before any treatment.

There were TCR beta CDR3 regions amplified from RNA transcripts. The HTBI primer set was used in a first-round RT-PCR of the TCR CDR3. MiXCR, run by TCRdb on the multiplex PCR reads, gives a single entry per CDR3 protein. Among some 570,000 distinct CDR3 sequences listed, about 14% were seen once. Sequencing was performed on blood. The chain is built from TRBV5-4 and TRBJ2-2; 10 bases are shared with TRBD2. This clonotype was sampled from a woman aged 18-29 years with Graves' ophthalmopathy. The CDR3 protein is CASSSFSGRTYTGELFF. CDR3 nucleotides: TGTGCCAGCAGCTCATTTAGCGGGAGGACCTACACCGGGGAGCTGTTTTTT.